The clone carrying this TCR beta chain was counted only a few times. These data are taken from a study of blood T cell repertoires in COVID-19. The CDR3 sequence is 14 residues long. Germline V CDR1 and CDR2: SGHRS, YFSETQ. With 3 bases removed from V and 8 bases from J, the gap between germline ends came to 12 bases. The protocol was immunoSEQ multiplex PCR, while the TCRdb copy is restricted to in-frame clones and leaves out a portion. The repertoire includes about 250,000 clones, over 75% of them detected once, and 2% to 3% sits in the top ten. The V call is TRBV5-1, the J call TRBJ1-6; D possibly corresponds to TRBD1 (6 bases). The specimen was PBMCs or T cells enriched from blood (not recorded which). The source of this sequence is a young woman who had recovered from COVID-19. DNA of the CDR3: TGCGCCAGCAGCTCGTTACAGGGTGATTCACCCCTCCACTTT. Amino acids: CASSSLQGDSPLHF.